This TCR beta chain was captured by sequencing in a study of radiotherapy plus CTLA-4 blockade in lung cancer. This CDR3 contains 14 residues. With 2 bases clipped from V and 4 bases from J, the junction kept 3 bases outside the gene matches. Germline CDR1 reads GTSNPN; CDR2 reads SVGIG (reference sequence). Data came from immunoSEQ multiplex PCR; TCRdb stores just in-frame clones and leaves some out. The sample consists of approximately 80,000 clones, 70% to 80% of them appearing once. In this sample, this clone turned up once. The sequence was obtained from a human donor with non-small cell lung cancer whose response to radiotherapy plus ipilimumab could not be evaluated. The V and J genes are TRBV30 and TRBJ1-2; TRBD1 matches at 11 bases. The specimen comprised peripheral blood, sampled from a patient treated with radiotherapy plus ipilimumab. CDR3 residues: CAWSTGTGGYGYTF. The CDR3 DNA follows: TGTGCCTGGAGTACCGGGACAGGGGGCTATGGCTACACCTTC.